This TCR beta chain was captured by sequencing in a study of blood T cells in healthy people across ages. Points from the study as a whole: The study found more naive CD4+ cells and higher diversity in long-lived than aged donors.

In germline, CDR1 is MNHEY, CDR2 SVGAGI. CDR3 length equals 15 residues. The V end lost 4 bases, the J end lost 3 bases, and 13 bases lay between the germline ends. Details on this clonotype: What it recognizes is unknown.

A second about 6 to 11 cycle PCR used barcoded and J-beta primers. Each CDR3 protein gets one entry after TCRdb re-called the 5' RACE reads with MiXCR. The sample has some 850,000 distinct CDR3 sequences; around 24% are singletons. Per-sample PBMC isolation yielded at least 6.5 million cells. This sample was also put to use in a study of T cells of mothers and their children. From that report: Over 8 million reads per mother and roughly 3 million per child were obtained.

The sequence came from a boy aged 5-17 years in good health. The chain joins TRBV6-5 to TRBJ2-1; D might be TRBD1 (6 bases). The material sequenced was blood. CDR3 coding DNA: TGTGCCAGCAGTTTGCGACAGGACAACTACAATGAGCAGTTCTTC. It codes for CASSLRQDNYNEQFF.